The source of this T cell receptor beta chain is a study of shared clonotypes between healthy human individuals. This CDR3 region has 10 residues. Trimming shortened V by 9 bases and J by 9 bases, and 12 bases separated the two germline ends. Data came from immunoSEQ multiplex PCR; TCRdb stores just in-frame clones and leaves some out. The sample contains about 550,000 clones, less than 97% of which appear only once. The naive CD8 fraction comprised CD45RO-negative cells positively selected for CCR7 and excluded terminally differentiated effector memory CD45RA+ cells. The chain recombines TRBV23-1 with TRBJ2-7, with a weak D call TRBD2 (5 bases). TRBV23-1 is classed as an ORF, of uncertain function. The origin of this receptor is a woman aged 25 to 39 in good health. The sample comprised naive CD8+ T cells sorted from blood. The chain's CDR3 is CAREACRQYF. CDR3 in DNA: TGCGCCAGGGAGGCATGTCGGCAGTACTTC.